One and the same sample provided the 25 T cell receptor beta chains below, sequenced in a study of immune heterogeneity within non-small cell lung tumors. The authors amplified TCR beta CDR3 by multiplex PCR with 32 V and 13 J primers. MiXCR was run by TCRdb on the multiplex PCR reads, yielding one entry per CDR3 protein. The sample comprises over 12,000 distinct CDR3 sequences, around 27% of which are singletons, and around 5% rests with the top ten. Bulk tumor genomic DNA constituted the template, at around 600 ng per sample. Several biopsies were collected from each primary tumor during surgery. They were spaced as far apart as possible within the tumor mass. Curative surgical treatment was performed in patients who had newly diagnosed, untreated non-small cell lung cancer. The specimen sequenced was lung tumor tissue. Receptors were obtained from a man aged 35 to 55 with non-small cell lung cancer.

This clonotype is medium-sized within its sample. The chain uses TRBV2 and TRBJ1-5; TRBD1 might be the D (6 bases). Germline CDR1 SNHLY, CDR2 FYNNEI. The V and J ends lost 6 bases and 1 base respectively, with 7 bases between them. The CDR3 is 13 amino acids. CDR3 region: CASSDRSNQPQHF. Here the CDR3 DNA reads TGTGCCAGCAGCGACAGGAGCAATCAGCCCCAGCATTTT.

This clonotype was found many times. V is TRBV7-8 and J is TRBJ2-2, with 8 nucleotides matching TRBD1. The length of the CDR3 is 19 residues. Looked up from germline, CDR1 is SGHVS and CDR2 is FQNEAQ. V trimming: 5 bases; J trimming: 0 bases; junction bases outside the gene matches: 14. CDR3 loop: CASSLTFRGRNANTGELFF. The CDR3 DNA follows: TGTGCCAGCAGCCTCACTTTCAGGGGGCGAAACGCGAACACCGGGGAGCTGTTTTTT.

This clonotype is labeled medium-sized. The chain couples TRBV28 to TRBJ1-5; 9 bases are a match to TRBD1. The CDR3 totals 14 residues. Germline V gene sequence: CDR1 MDHEN, CDR2 SYDVKM. With V trimmed by 6 bases and J by 6 bases, 6 bases remained unmatched. The CDR3 DNA follows: TGTGCCAGCAGAACAGGGGGCGCATTTCAGCCCCAGCATTTT. Translation: CASRTGGAFQPQHF. The variable domain in full, completed from reference TRBV28 and TRBJ1-5, reads DVKVTQSSRYLVKRTGEKVFLECVQDMDHENMFWYRQDPGLGLRLIYFSYDVKMKEKGDIPEGYSVSREKKERFSLILESASTNQTSMYLCASRTGGAFQPQHFGDGTRLSIL.

The J gene is TRBJ1-6, the V gene TRBV4-3; a weak D match, TRBD1 (5 bases). The CDR3 covers 13 residues. Per the germline V gene, CDR1 is LGHNA and CDR2 is YSLEER. V was shortened by 4 bases and J by 6 bases, with 7 bases between the two germline ends. The CDR3 DNA reads TGCGCCAGCAGCCGGGGGACTAATTCACCCCTCCACTTT. Its translation: CASSRGTNSPLHF.

For this clonotype: This may stem from a read error, because a much larger clone lies one nucleotide away. This chain joins TRBV24-1 and TRBJ2-2; the D gene is possibly TRBD1 (5 bases). V dropped 5 bases and J dropped 6 bases, with 9 bases sitting between them. The CDR3 spans 13 residues. CDR1 and CDR2 from the germline V gene are KGHDR and SFDVKD. CDR3 in DNA: TGTGCCACCAGTGGAACCAGGGCCGGGGAGCTGTTTTTT. Translated, it gives CATSGTRAGELFF.

By share, this clonotype ranks as medium-sized. This chain links TRBV19 with TRBJ2-7; possible D gene TRBD2, 5 bases. The V end lost 0 bases, the J end lost 11 bases, and 14 bases lay between the germline ends. From germline, CDR1 is LNHDA and CDR2 SQIVND (reference sequence). CDR3 length equals 13 residues. The CDR3, as DNA: TGTGCCAGTAGTATAGACCTTACTAGACCGAAGTACTTC. This encodes CASSIDLTRPKYF.

This clonotype has at least ten counts. This rearrangement joins TRBV6-5 to TRBJ2-2, with unresolved D. The CDR3 consists of 15 residues. Germline V gene data show CDR1 as MNHEY and CDR2 as SVGAGI. Between the trimmed V and J ends, which lost 2 bases and 5 bases, there was a span of 12 bases. The CDR3 nucleotides read TGTGCCAGCAGTTACGCGAGCCTTGGAACCGGGGAGCTGTTTTTT. Protein product: CASSYASLGTGELFF.

Notes on this clonotype: The junction differs from germline at one of its ends, possibly a read error. V and J are TRBV9 and TRBJ2-7; D is perhaps TRBD2 (7 bases). CDR3 size: 13 residues. Germline loops: CDR1 SGDLS, CDR2 YYNGEE. CDR3 coding DNA: TGTGCCAGCAGCGGGGGTGGGGAGGGGGAGCATTACTTC. Protein sequence: CASSGGGEGEHYF.

Concerning this clonotype itself: One end of the junction is discordant with germline, which a read error may explain. The V gene is TRBV28, the J gene TRBJ1-2; D is possibly TRBD1 (5 bases). CDR1 and CDR2 from the germline V gene are MDHEN and SYDVKM. CDR3 size: 13 residues. CDR3 DNA sequence: TGTGCCAGCAGTTTAAGACGGGACTATCGCTACACCTTC. The encoded protein is CASSLRRDYRYTF.

This clonotype was found many times. The V call is TRBV7-8, the J call TRBJ2-2; weak D call: TRBD1 (6 bases). The CDR3 is made up of 15 amino acids. CDR1 is SGHVS and CDR2 is FQNEAQ in the germline V gene. Trimming pared 5 bases from V and 2 bases from J, leaving 12 bases between. For the CDR3, the DNA is TGTGCCAGCAGCGTAAGGACAGCAAACACCGGGGAGCTGTTTTTT. Its translation: CASSVRTANTGELFF.

This clonotype was seen at least ten times. V gene TRBV19 combines with J gene TRBJ2-3, with 8 positions matching TRBD2. The J segment lost 5 bases and the V segment lost 7 bases, leaving 11 bases of the junction unmatched. The germline V gene encodes CDR1 LNHDA and CDR2 SQIVND (reference sequence). This CDR3 comprises 15 residues. The CDR3 DNA sequence: TGTGCCAGTATGATTGGGGCGGGAGGTGGAGATACGCAGTATTTT. Its protein is CASMIGAGGGDTQYF.

This clonotype was counted a few times. The rearrangement links TRBV24-1 to TRBJ1-4; 8 bases are shared with TRBD1. CDR3 length: 15 residues. V was clipped by 8 bases and J by 5 bases; unmatched bases: 9. Germline V gives CDR1 KGHDR, CDR2 SFDVKD. The CDR3 region is CATIEGGTGNEKLFF. CDR3 bases: TGTGCCACCATTGAGGGCGGGACAGGCAATGAAAAACTGTTTTTT.

This clonotype appeared a single time. This may arise from a read error, as a much more abundant clone is one base away. The conserved final phenylalanine or tryptophan is absent from the CDR3, which likely points to a read error. The J gene is TRBJ1-5, the V gene TRBV12-3 or TRBV12-4; D not certain. This CDR3 region has 14 residues. The V end was cut by 1 base, the J end by 9 bases, with 13 bases between. CDR3 amino acids: CASSLVTEEGPQHS. The CDR3 bases are TGTGCCAGCAGTTTAGTTACCGAAGAAGGGCCCCAGCATTCT.

Concerning this clonotype itself: A clone one base away is much larger, so this may be a read error. The CDR3 ends on some other residue instead of the conserved phenylalanine or tryptophan, so this is likely a read error. This chain joins TRBV6-1 and TRBJ1-2, with 7 positions matching TRBD1. The CDR3 extends over 16 amino acids. Germline-derived CDR1 and CDR2 are MNHNS and SASEGT. The J segment lost 0 bases and the V segment lost 5 bases, leaving 9 bases of the junction unmatched. CDR3 loop: CASSKLQGVANYGYTY. In DNA, the CDR3 is TGTGCCAGCAGTAAACTTCAGGGGGTAGCTAACTATGGCTACACCTAC.

This clonotype was counted ten times or more. V usage is TRBV29-1 and J usage is TRBJ2-3, with TRBD1 identical over 8 bases. The CDR3 sequence is 18 residues long. Trimming took 0 bases from V and 3 from J; bases not matched to a gene: 14. From germline, CDR1 is SQVTM and CDR2 ANQGSEA. The CDR3 nucleotides read TGCAGCGTTGAAGACAGGGGGCAATCGCGAGGAAGGACAGATACGCAGTATTTT. This gives the protein CSVEDRGQSRGRTDTQYF.

By share of the sample, this clonotype is medium-sized. The chain combines TRBV6-2 or TRBV6-3 with TRBJ1-6, with D possibly TRBD1 on 5 matching bases. The CDR3 covers 15 residues. Germline V gives CDR1 MNHEY, CDR2 SVGEGT. V was clipped by 6 bases and J by 7 bases, with 16 bases between them. In DNA form, the CDR3 reads TGTGCCAGCAGAAAATGGGACGCATCGAATTCACCCCTCCACTTT. It yields the protein CASRKWDASNSPLHF.

With respect to this clonotype: One end of the junction does not line up with germline, which may come from a read error. The chain has TRBV4-1 and TRBJ2-7; D call uncertain. The CDR3 has 16 amino acids. Germline V gene sequence: CDR1 MGHRA, CDR2 YSYEKL. The DNA for the CDR3 is TGCGCCATCAGCCAAGATCCGTGGGGAATAACCTACGACCAGTACTTC. It encodes CAISQDPWGITYDQYF.

This clonotype was recorded a few times. This chain uses TRBV4-1 with TRBJ2-3; 7 positions agree with TRBD2. Per the germline V gene, CDR1 is MGHRA and CDR2 is YSYEKL. The CDR3 runs to 16 residues. V was pared by 2 bases and J by 0 bases, with 5 bases of the junction left unmatched. The CDR3 reads CASSQRSGGSTDTQYF. The CDR3 DNA sequence: TGCGCCAGCAGCCAACGATCGGGGGGTAGCACAGATACGCAGTATTTT.

The chain carries TRBV29-1 and TRBJ1-1, with D tentatively TRBD1 (5 bases). The germline gives CDR1 SQVTM, CDR2 ANQGSEA. The V end lost 7 bases, the J end lost 4 bases, and 13 bases lay between the germline ends. This CDR3 is 12 amino acids long. The CDR3 region is CSGRRAGTEAFF. The CDR3 DNA reads as TGCAGCGGCCGCAGGGCGGGCACTGAAGCTTTCTTT.

This clonotype was counted at least ten times. The chain is built from TRBV5-1 and TRBJ2-5; 7 nucleotides agree with TRBD2. V dropped 0 bases and J dropped 4; count of bases not matched to a gene: 9. Germline V gene data show CDR1 as SGHRS and CDR2 as YFSETQ. The CDR3 is made up of 16 amino acids. The CDR3 sequence: CASSLGSLAGGETQYF. The CDR3 nucleotides read TGCGCCAGCAGCTTGGGTTCGTTAGCGGGCGGAGAGACCCAGTACTTC.

This chain connects TRBV19 to TRBJ1-3; no definite D call. Germline V CDR1 and CDR2: LNHDA, SQIVND (reference sequence). This CDR3 has 13 residues. V was pared by 2 bases and J by 0 bases, with 2 bases between. As DNA, the CDR3 is TGTGCCAGTAGTATAAACTCTGGAAACACCATATATTTT. This encodes CASSINSGNTIYF.

This clonotype showed up just a few times. The CDR3 DNA follows: TGTGCCAGCAGCTTAGCGGGGGGTGGGCTCCTTTACGAGCAGTACTTC. The encoded protein is CASSLAGGGLLYEQYF. V gene TRBV11-2 combines with J gene TRBJ2-7, with TRBD2 identical over 7 bases. The CDR3 has 16 amino acids. The germline V gene encodes CDR1 SGHAT and CDR2 FQNNGV. V lost 1 base, J lost 4 bases, and 10 bases stayed unmatched.

This clonotype counts as medium-sized. The chain uses TRBV24-1 and TRBJ2-1, with 14 bases identical to TRBD2. Germline assignment: CDR1 KGHDR and CDR2 SFDVKD. V lost 5 bases and J lost 5; bases outside the gene matches: 1. CDR3 size: 15 residues. Here the CDR3 DNA reads TGTGCCACCAGTGCGACTAGCGGGAGGGACAATGAGCAGTTCTTC. Its translation: CATSATSGRDNEQFF.

The rearrangement uses TRBV7-6 and TRBJ2-1; 8 bases align to TRBD2. With 4 bases clipped from V and 4 bases from J, the junction kept 6 bases outside the gene matches. Per germline, CDR1 SGHVS and CDR2 FNYEAQ. This CDR3 contains 15 residues. The CDR3 nucleotides are TGTGCCAGCAGCTCAACTAGCGGAGGTTACAATGAGCAGTTCTTC. Translating it yields CASSSTSGGYNEQFF.

This clonotype was seen more than once but under ten times. J is TRBJ2-1 and V is TRBV20-1; TRBD1 matches at 8 bases. V lost 1 base, J lost 9 bases, and 17 bases stayed unmatched. CDR1 is DFQATT and CDR2 is SNEGSKA in the germline V gene (reference sequence). The CDR3 is 17 amino acids. This CDR3 reads CSARGLTPRTGRSEQFF. The CDR3 DNA reads as TGCAGTGCTAGAGGATTAACACCTCGGACAGGGAGGAGTGAGCAGTTCTTC.